This TCR beta chain was identified in a study of T cell responses to AZD1222 COVID-19 vaccine. TCRdb's table, derived via immunoSEQ multiplex PCR, lists solely in-frame clones and lacks some. The sample lists tens of thousands of clones; approximately 83% were seen once. Second doses at about 4 or about 12 weeks were pooled. The CDR3 contains 13 residues. Trimming left V 4 bases short and J 11 bases short, with 15 bases between. CDR1 is LNHNV, CDR2 YYDKDF, per germline (reference sequence). This chain uses TRBV15 with TRBJ1-5; maybe TRBD1 (5 bases). The TCR originated in an adult who received the AZD1222 COVID-19 vaccine. The specimen was peripheral blood, collected 28 days after the second AZD1222 dose. The CDR3 reads CATSMVPSRAQHF. CDR3 sequence (DNA): TGTGCCACCAGCATGGTACCCAGCAGGGCCCAGCATTTT.